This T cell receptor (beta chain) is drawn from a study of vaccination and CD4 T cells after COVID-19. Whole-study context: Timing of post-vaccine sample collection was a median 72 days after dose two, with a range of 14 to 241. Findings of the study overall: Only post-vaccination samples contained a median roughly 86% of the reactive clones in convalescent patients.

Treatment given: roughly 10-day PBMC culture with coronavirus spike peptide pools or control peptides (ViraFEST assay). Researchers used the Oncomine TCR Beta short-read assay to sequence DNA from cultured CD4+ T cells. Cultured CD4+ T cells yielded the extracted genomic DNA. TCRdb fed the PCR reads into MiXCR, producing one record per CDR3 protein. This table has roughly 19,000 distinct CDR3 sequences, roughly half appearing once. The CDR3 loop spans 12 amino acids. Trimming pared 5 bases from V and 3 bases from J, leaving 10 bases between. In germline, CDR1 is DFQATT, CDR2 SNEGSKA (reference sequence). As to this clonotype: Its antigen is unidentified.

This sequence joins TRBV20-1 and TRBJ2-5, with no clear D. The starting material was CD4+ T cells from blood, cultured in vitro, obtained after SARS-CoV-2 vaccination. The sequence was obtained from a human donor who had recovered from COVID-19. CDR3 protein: CSALSLEETQYF. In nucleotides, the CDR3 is TGCAGTGCTCTTAGCCTTGAAGAGACCCAGTACTTC.